These 26 T cell receptor beta chains were all obtained from the same sample, sequenced in a study of T cell changes during pregnancy in multiple sclerosis. TCRdb keeps only in-frame clones here, not all; method: immunoSEQ multiplex PCR. The sample consists of nearly 110,000 clones, about nine tenths of them appearing once. The sample in question was peripheral blood, obtained after pregnancy. These receptors were obtained from a female donor with multiple sclerosis, enrolled in a pregnancy study.

The rearrangement links TRBV2 to TRBJ1-4; a possible D gene is TRBD1 (6 bases). The CDR3 spans 15 residues. The germline V and J ends were trimmed by 5 bases and 4 bases, with 14 bases remaining between them. Germline CDR1 is SNHLY and CDR2 is FYNNEI. CDR3 in DNA: TGTGCCAGCAGTCGGGACGTACAGGGTAATGAAAAACTGTTTTTT. Amino acid sequence: CASSRDVQGNEKLFF.

This clone occurred once. J is TRBJ2-2 and V is TRBV5-6; 9 bases map to TRBD1. The CDR3 loop spans 13 amino acids. J was trimmed by 6 bases and V by 3 bases; bases with no gene match: 0. Germline V gene data show CDR1 as SGHDT and CDR2 as YYEEEE. As DNA, the CDR3 is TGTGCCAGCAGCTGGGACAGGGCCGGGGAGCTGTTTTTT. Its protein is CASSWDRAGELFF.

The chain employs TRBV7-8 and TRBJ1-5, with D uncertain. With 1 base removed from V and 0 bases from J, the gap between germline ends came to 16 bases. This CDR3 contains 18 residues. Germline lookup yields CDR1 SGHVS and CDR2 FQNEAQ. Here the CDR3 DNA reads TGTGCCAGCAGCTTAGTGGGAGGCCTCTTAAGTAGCAATCAGCCCCAGCATTTT. Its protein is CASSLVGGLLSSNQPQHF.

The chain has TRBV28 and TRBJ1-3; D gene ambiguous. Trimming took off 9 bases at V and 3 bases at J, with 15 bases between the two ends. Germline values: CDR1 MDHEN, CDR2 SYDVKM. This CDR3 contains 14 residues. This CDR3 reads CASRALRDGNTIYF. CDR3 nucleotides: TGTGCCAGTAGAGCCCTACGAGATGGAAACACCATATATTTT.

The chain recombines TRBV19 with TRBJ2-7, with D perhaps matching TRBD2 (5 bases). The CDR3 length is 15 residues. The ends were cut back, 6 bases at V and 2 bases at J, with 17 bases in the middle. Germline CDR1 and CDR2: LNHDA and SQIVND (reference sequence). Here the CDR3 reads CASSYSRTGTYEQYF. The DNA for the CDR3 is TGTGCCAGTAGCTACTCCCGGACGGGAACCTACGAGCAGTACTTC.

The V and J genes are TRBV5-1 and TRBJ2-2; 9 positions match TRBD1. CDR3 length: 16 residues. Germline values: CDR1 SGHRS, CDR2 YFSETQ. The ends lost 3 bases at V and 1 base at J; junction bases unmatched: 4. The CDR3 DNA reads TGCGCCAGCAGCTCGGGACAGGGAAGGAACACCGGGGAGCTGTTTTTT. Translating it yields CASSSGQGRNTGELFF.

The rearrangement links TRBV15 to TRBJ2-7; TRBD1 agrees at 7 bases. The V and J ends lost 5 bases and 3 bases, in that order; junction bases with no gene match: 7. This CDR3 has 14 amino acids. Germline CDR1 reads LNHNV; CDR2 reads YYDKDF (reference sequence). This chain's CDR3 is CATSLGQQDYEQYF. The CDR3 nucleotides are TGTGCCACCAGCCTGGGACAGCAAGACTACGAGCAGTACTTC.

V usage is TRBV15 and J usage is TRBJ1-6; D is perhaps TRBD1 (5 bases). The CDR3 runs to 15 residues. CDR1 and CDR2 from the germline V gene are LNHNV and YYDKDF (reference sequence). V shed 0 bases and J shed 10 bases, with 13 bases lying between them. CDR3 amino acids: CATSRDSGGGSPLHF. The DNA of the CDR3 is TGTGCCACCAGCAGAGATAGCGGGGGAGGGTCACCCCTCCACTTT.

The chain joins TRBV7-3 to TRBJ2-1; the match to TRBD2 covers 11 bases. With 2 bases clipped from V and 8 bases from J, the junction kept 8 bases outside the gene matches. The germline V gene encodes CDR1 SGHTA and CDR2 FQGTGA. CDR3 length: 16 amino acids. The CDR3 loop is CASSLVAGGGLDEQFF. The CDR3 nucleotides read TGTGCCAGCAGCTTAGTAGCGGGAGGGGGGTTGGATGAGCAGTTCTTC.

The J gene is TRBJ1-1, the V gene TRBV5-1; weak D call: TRBD1 (5 bases). This CDR3 contains 14 residues. Trimming pared 2 bases from V and 2 bases from J, leaving 10 bases between. Germline V gives CDR1 SGHRS, CDR2 YFSETQ. In DNA form, the CDR3 reads TGCGCCAGCAGCTTTGAAGGGGCCAACACTGAAGCTTTCTTT. It is translated as CASSFEGANTEAFF.

The chain joins TRBV14 to TRBJ1-1; D perhaps matches TRBD1 (5 bases). Germline loops: CDR1 SGHDN, CDR2 FVKESK. V gave up 5 bases and J gave up 5 bases, with 12 bases separating them. This CDR3 has 13 residues. The CDR3 region has the DNA TGTGCCAGCAGCGCCCAGGGTAATACTGAAGCTTTCTTT. Translation gives CASSAQGNTEAFF.

The J gene is TRBJ2-5, the V gene TRBV19; D may be TRBD2 (5 bases). The CDR3 totals 13 residues. Per the germline V gene, CDR1 is LNHDA and CDR2 is SQIVND (reference sequence). V lost 1 base and J 5 bases, leaving 8 bases between the germline ends. This CDR3 reads CASSIAGLETQYF. The CDR3 DNA reads as TGTGCCAGTAGTATAGCGGGGTTGGAGACCCAGTACTTC. The full variable domain, with the rest looked up from reference TRBV19 and TRBJ2-5, is DGGITQSPKYLFRKEGQNVTLSCEQNLNHDAMYWYRQDPGQGLRLIYYSQIVNDFQKGDIAEGYSVSREKKESFPLTVTSAQKNPTAFYLCASSIAGLETQYFGPGTRLLVL.

This sequence joins TRBV11-3 and TRBJ2-4; 8 bases are shared with TRBD1. Trimming at V came to 5 bases and at J to 7 bases, leaving 7 bases not matched to a gene. The CDR3 has 14 residues. Germline CDR1 is SGHNT and CDR2 is YENEEA. CDR3 sequence reads: CASSPRTGSNIQYF. CDR3 sequence (DNA): TGTGCCAGCAGCCCTCGGACAGGGTCGAACATTCAGTACTTC.

The CDR3 reads CASSGSRGRPLNSPLHF. The DNA for the CDR3 is TGTGCCAGCAGTGGTTCCAGGGGGCGCCCCCTTAATTCACCCCTCCACTTT. The chain is built from TRBV27 and TRBJ1-6; 8 bases match TRBD1. This CDR3 has 17 amino acids. Trimming at V came to 5 bases and at J to 6 bases, leaving 12 bases not matched to a gene. From germline, CDR1 is MNHEY and CDR2 SMNVEV (reference sequence).

This chain connects TRBV28 to TRBJ2-2, with 10 bases fitting TRBD1. Trimming removed 7 bases from V and 5 bases from J; junction bases left unmatched: 10. This CDR3 spans 16 amino acids. Germline V gene data show CDR1 as MDHEN and CDR2 as SYDVKM. CDR3 amino acids: CASNTPGQGKTGELFF. The CDR3 coding sequence is TGTGCCAGCAATACACCGGGACAGGGGAAGACCGGGGAGCTGTTTTTT. The full variable domain, completed using reference TRBV28 and TRBJ2-2, is DVKVTQSSRYLVKRTGEKVFLECVQDMDHENMFWYRQDPGLGLRLIYFSYDVKMKEKGDIPEGYSVSREKKERFSLILESASTNQTSMYLCASNTPGQGKTGELFFGEGSRLTVL.

V is TRBV2 and J is TRBJ1-3, with D maybe TRBD1 (6 bases). The CDR3 is 15 residues long. V was clipped by 5 bases and J by 2 bases, with 13 bases between them. Germline V CDR1 and CDR2: SNHLY, FYNNEI. The CDR3 region is CASSPPTGAGNTIYF. The CDR3 DNA reads as TGTGCCAGCAGTCCCCCGACAGGTGCTGGAAACACCATATATTTT.

V gene TRBV10-2 combines with J gene TRBJ2-7, with 16 bases lining up with TRBD2. Germline CDR1 WSHSY, CDR2 SAAADI. V dropped 7 bases and J dropped 0; count of bases not matched to a gene: 12. The CDR3 runs to 19 residues. The CDR3 here is CASTAPKGTSGRGSYEQYF. The CDR3 DNA follows: TGCGCCAGCACTGCACCCAAAGGGACTAGCGGGAGGGGCTCCTACGAGCAGTACTTC.

The V call is TRBV7-3, the J call TRBJ2-2; 15 bases match TRBD2. Germline CDR1 and CDR2: SGHTA and FQGTGA. This CDR3 is built from 16 residues. The J segment lost 5 bases and the V segment lost 4 bases, leaving 2 bases of the junction unmatched. The CDR3 nucleotides are TGTGCCAGCAGCTCCGGGACTAGCGGGGGGACCGGGGAGCTGTTTTTT. It codes for CASSSGTSGGTGELFF.

CDR3 loop: CASSPGGVGPYNEQFF. The CDR3 DNA reads TGTGCCAGCAGCCCCGGAGGAGTTGGCCCTTACAATGAGCAGTTCTTC. This chain joins TRBV9 and TRBJ2-1, with TRBD2 as a possible D gene (5 bases). The length of the CDR3 is 16 residues. Trimming removed 4 bases from V and 4 bases from J, with 18 bases in between. Germline values: CDR1 SGDLS, CDR2 YYNGEE.

This clone has only one observation. The rearrangement joins TRBV10-3 to TRBJ2-3, with TRBD2 identical over 10 bases. The CDR3 runs to 16 residues. CDR1 and CDR2 (germline): ENHRY, SYGVKD. V lost 5 bases and J lost 1; bases outside the gene matches: 6. The CDR3, as DNA: TGTGCCATCAGTACCAGCGGGAGGGCCGGCACAGATACGCAGTATTTT. Translating gives CAISTSGRAGTDTQYF.

This chain joins TRBV5-1 and TRBJ1-1; TRBD1 matches 10 bases. The CDR3 has 15 residues. V trimming: 3 bases; J trimming: 4 bases; junction bases outside the gene matches: 6. Germline-derived CDR1 and CDR2 are SGHRS and YFSETQ. The CDR3 nucleotides are TGCGCCAGCAGCTCACTGGGACAGGGGACCACTGAAGCTTTCTTT. Its translation is CASSSLGQGTTEAFF.

The chain is built from TRBV30 and TRBJ2-2, with TRBD1 identical over 9 bases. Germline loops: CDR1 GTSNPN, CDR2 SVGIG (reference sequence). The CDR3 totals 15 residues. J gave up 6 bases and V 2 bases, and 7 bases lay outside the gene matches. CDR3 sequence: CAWSFRDRDAGELFF. CDR3 DNA sequence: TGTGCCTGGAGTTTCCGGGACAGGGATGCCGGGGAGCTGTTTTTT.

The chain is built from TRBV9 and TRBJ2-2; 11 positions agree with TRBD2. With 4 bases clipped from V and 7 bases from J, the junction kept 15 bases outside the gene matches. The CDR3 has 18 amino acids. From germline, CDR1 is SGDLS and CDR2 YYNGEE. CDR3 loop: CASSSNPSSGRKVGELFF. The CDR3 coding sequence is TGTGCCAGCAGCTCGAACCCTTCTAGCGGGAGGAAGGTCGGGGAGCTGTTTTTT.

The chain joins TRBV2 to TRBJ2-3, with D possibly matching TRBD1 (7 bases). CDR3 length: 15 residues. V lost 5 bases and J lost 0, with 12 bases in between. CDR1 SNHLY and CDR2 FYNNEI come from the germline V gene. DNA of the CDR3: TGTGCCAGCAGTACAGGGGCGGGGAGCACAGATACGCAGTATTTT. It codes for CASSTGAGSTDTQYF.

This chain uses TRBV5-1 with TRBJ1-1; D is possibly TRBD1 (6 bases). Germline CDR1 and CDR2: SGHRS and YFSETQ. The CDR3 has 15 amino acids. Trimming took 2 bases from V and 7 from J, leaving 18 bases between them. Here the CDR3 DNA reads TGCGCCAGCAGCTTAGCTCAAAAACAGGGAAATGAAGCTTTCTTT. It encodes CASSLAQKQGNEAFF.

This chain joins TRBV6-1 and TRBJ1-2, with D hard to call. CDR3 length: 15 residues. The V end lost 1 base, the J end lost 4 bases, and 13 bases lay between the germline ends. Germline V lookup: CDR1 MNHNS, CDR2 SASEGT. The CDR3 DNA is TGTGCCAGCAGTGAAGGGCCTGTAGAGGTCTATGGCTACACCTTC. Translating gives CASSEGPVEVYGYTF.